The clone carrying this T cell receptor beta chain came up a few times. Its antigen is still unknown. This sample is part of a study of T-cell memory formation after mild COVID-19. Per germline, CDR1 MNHNS and CDR2 SASEGT. V was pared by 0 bases and J by 4 bases, with 16 bases between. The length of the CDR3 is 16 residues. 5'RACE with constant-segment primers built TCRalpha and TCRbeta cDNA libraries with UMIs. TCRdb independently ran MiXCR on the 5' RACE reads; one entry per CDR3 protein. The table lists 400,000 to 500,000 distinct CDR3 sequences, about 20% of them singletons, with about 22% in the top ten. General observations from the study: Day 15 to 85 contracting clones showed balanced CD4/CD8; day 15 to 37 expanders favored CD4+. Memory sampled before infection contained some responding clones, suggesting cross-reactive memory joined.

The sequenced sample was PBMCs or a T cell subset sorted from them (not recorded which). The chain combines TRBV6-1 with TRBJ2-7, with D unresolved. The TCR comes from a man between 18 and 35 years old who had mild COVID-19 (a few samples of this study predate the infection). Cell type and time point are not known. CDR3 sequence: CASSEAPPPLGYEQYF. The CDR3 coding sequence is TGTGCCAGCAGTGAAGCTCCCCCGCCTCTCGGTTACGAGCAGTACTTC.